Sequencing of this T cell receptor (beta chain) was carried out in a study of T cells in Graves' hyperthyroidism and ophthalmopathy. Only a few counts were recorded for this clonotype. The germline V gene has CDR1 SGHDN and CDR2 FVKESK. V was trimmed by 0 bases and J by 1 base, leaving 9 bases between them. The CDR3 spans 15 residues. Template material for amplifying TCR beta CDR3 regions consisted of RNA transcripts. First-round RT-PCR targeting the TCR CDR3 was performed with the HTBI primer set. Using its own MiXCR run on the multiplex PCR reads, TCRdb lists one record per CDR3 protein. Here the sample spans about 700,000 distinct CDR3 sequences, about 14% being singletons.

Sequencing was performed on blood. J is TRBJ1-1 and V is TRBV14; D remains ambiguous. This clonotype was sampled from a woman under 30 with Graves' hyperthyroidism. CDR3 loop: CASSQDRGENTEAFF. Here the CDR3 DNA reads TGTGCCAGCAGCCAAGACCGGGGAGAGAACACTGAAGCTTTCTTT.